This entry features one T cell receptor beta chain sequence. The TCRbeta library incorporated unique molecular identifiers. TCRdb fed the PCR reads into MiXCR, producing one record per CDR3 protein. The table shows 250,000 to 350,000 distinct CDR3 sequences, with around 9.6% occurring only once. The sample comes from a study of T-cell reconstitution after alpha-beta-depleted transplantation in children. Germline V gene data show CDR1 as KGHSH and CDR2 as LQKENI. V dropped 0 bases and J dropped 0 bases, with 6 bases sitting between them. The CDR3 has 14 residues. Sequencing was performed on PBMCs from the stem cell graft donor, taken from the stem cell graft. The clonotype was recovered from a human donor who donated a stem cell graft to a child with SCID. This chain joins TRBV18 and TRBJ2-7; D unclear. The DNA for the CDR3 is TGTGCCAGCTCACCACCTTGGGGCTCCTACGAGCAGTACTTC. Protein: CASSPPWGSYEQYF.